This T cell receptor (beta chain) originates from a study of multiple sclerosis patients with progressive multifocal leukoencephalopathy. Findings of the study overall: Findings may reflect JC virus infection or just general immunocompromise. Before and during natalizumab, the clones expanded at PML already existed.

Sequenced by immunoSEQ multiplex PCR; TCRdb stores in-frame clones only, minus some. There are 25,000 to 35,000 clones in the sample; 80% to 95% occur only once, and about 2% lies in the top ten. The CDR3 totals 18 residues. Germline V gives CDR1 LGHNA, CDR2 YSLEER. Trimming removed 0 bases at V and 3 bases at J, with 21 bases between. With respect to this clone: What it binds is not known.

Time point indicated: before natalizumab initiation. The chain recombines TRBV4-3 with TRBJ2-7; perhaps TRBD2 as D (6 bases). This sequence was found in a man aged 25-45 years with multiple sclerosis. The sequenced sample was PBMCs. CDR3 amino acids: CASSQEEGRPEGIYEQYF. In nucleotides, the CDR3 is TGCGCCAGCAGCCAAGAGGAAGGGAGGCCAGAAGGTATCTACGAGCAGTACTTC.